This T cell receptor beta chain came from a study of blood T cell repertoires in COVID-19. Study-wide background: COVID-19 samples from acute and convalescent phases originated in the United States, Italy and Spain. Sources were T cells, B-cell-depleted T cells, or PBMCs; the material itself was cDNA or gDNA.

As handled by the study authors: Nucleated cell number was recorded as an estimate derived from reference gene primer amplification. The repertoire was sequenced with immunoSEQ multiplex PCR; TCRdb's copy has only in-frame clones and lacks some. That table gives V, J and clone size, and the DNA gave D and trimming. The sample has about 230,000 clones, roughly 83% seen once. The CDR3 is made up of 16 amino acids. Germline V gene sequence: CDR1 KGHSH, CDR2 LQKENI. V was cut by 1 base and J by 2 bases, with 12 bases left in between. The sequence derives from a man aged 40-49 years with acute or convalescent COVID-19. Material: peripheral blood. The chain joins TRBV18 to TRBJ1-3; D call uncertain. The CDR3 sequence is CASSPLLLDAGNTIYF. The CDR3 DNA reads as TGTGCCAGCTCACCACTCTTGCTAGACGCTGGAAACACCATATATTTT.